The T cell receptor (beta chain) under discussion was sequenced for a study of cytomegalovirus exposure and HLA in healthy donors. Researchers ran the PCR with 60 Vbeta and 13 Jbeta primers. As processed by the authors: As a later analysis found, there were roughly 80 million unique TCR beta chains, of which some 10 million were shared. This table comes from immunoSEQ multiplex PCR, and its TCRdb copy is limited to in-frame clones, with some not included. V, J and clone size are those of that table, while D and trimming were read from the DNA. The profile shows about 78,000 clones, more than 75% of them singletons. V was shortened by 4 bases and J by 4 bases, with 10 bases between the two germline ends. CDR1 is MNHNS, CDR2 SASEGT, per germline. The CDR3 contains 14 residues. With regard to this clone: The antigen remains unidentified.

Study-wide results and caveats: Being indistinguishable, some V segments were excluded, TRBV6-2 and TRBV6-3 among them. Cytomegalovirus-associated status was assigned to 164 TCR beta chains.

The chain links TRBV6-1 to TRBJ1-4, with a possible D match to TRBD1 (6 bases). The sequence derives from a woman aged 50 to 60 in good health and CMV-seropositive. Sequencing was done on a sample of PBMCs. This CDR3 is CASSVDSFNEKLFF. CDR3 bases: TGTGCCAGCAGTGTGGACAGTTTTAATGAAAAACTGTTTTTT.